This T cell receptor (beta chain) was retrieved from a study of T cell responses to AZD1222 COVID-19 vaccine. Clones were sequenced by immunoSEQ multiplex PCR, and TCRdb holds only the in-frame ones, with some missing. The sample holds 120,000 to 150,000 clones; more than 75% are singletons and the top ten take roughly 4.3%. V dropped 0 bases and J dropped 6 bases, with 10 bases sitting between them. The germline CDR1 and CDR2 sequences are SGDLS and YYNGEE. The CDR3 is 15 residues long. Study conclusions and caveats: Spike-specific TCR breadth rose after two AZD1222 doses, and depth rose as well. Repertoires in all cases were sampled only once the peak T cell response had passed. Spike as a whole was targeted by vaccine-associated CD4 TCRs, dominant at 160-218 and 743-854.

With regard to this clone: As yet, its antigen is unknown.

The rearrangement joins TRBV9 to TRBJ1-6; the D is unclear. The input for sequencing was peripheral blood, taken on day 0 of MenACWY control vaccination. The source of this sequence is an adult in good health. The CDR3 here is CASSVEGYSNSPLHF. The CDR3 DNA sequence: TGTGCCAGCAGCGTAGAAGGGTACAGTAATTCACCCCTCCACTTT.